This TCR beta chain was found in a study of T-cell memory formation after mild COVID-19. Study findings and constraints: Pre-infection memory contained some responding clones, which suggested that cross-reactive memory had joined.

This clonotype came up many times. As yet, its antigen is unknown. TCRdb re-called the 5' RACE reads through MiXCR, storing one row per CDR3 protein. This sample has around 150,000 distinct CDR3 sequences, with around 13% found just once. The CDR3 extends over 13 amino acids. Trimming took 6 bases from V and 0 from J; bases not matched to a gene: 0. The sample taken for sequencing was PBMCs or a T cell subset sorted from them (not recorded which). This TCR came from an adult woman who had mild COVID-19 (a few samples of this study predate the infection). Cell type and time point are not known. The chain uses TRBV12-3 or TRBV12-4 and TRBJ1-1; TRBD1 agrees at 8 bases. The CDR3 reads CASRGQVNTEAFF. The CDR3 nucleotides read TGTGCCAGCAGGGGACAGGTGAACACTGAAGCTTTCTTT.